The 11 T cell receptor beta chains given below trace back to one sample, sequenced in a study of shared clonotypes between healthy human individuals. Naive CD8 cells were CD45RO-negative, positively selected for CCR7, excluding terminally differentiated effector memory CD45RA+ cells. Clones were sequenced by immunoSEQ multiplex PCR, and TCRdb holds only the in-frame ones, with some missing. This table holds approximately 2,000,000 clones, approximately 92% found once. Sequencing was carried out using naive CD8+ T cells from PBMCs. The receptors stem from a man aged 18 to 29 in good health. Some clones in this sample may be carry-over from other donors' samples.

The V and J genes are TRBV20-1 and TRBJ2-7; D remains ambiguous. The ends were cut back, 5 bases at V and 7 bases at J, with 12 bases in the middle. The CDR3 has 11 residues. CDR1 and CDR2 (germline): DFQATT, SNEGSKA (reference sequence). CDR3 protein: CSALSSREQYF. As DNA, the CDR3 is TGCAGTGCTTTGTCCTCCCGGGAGCAGTACTTC.

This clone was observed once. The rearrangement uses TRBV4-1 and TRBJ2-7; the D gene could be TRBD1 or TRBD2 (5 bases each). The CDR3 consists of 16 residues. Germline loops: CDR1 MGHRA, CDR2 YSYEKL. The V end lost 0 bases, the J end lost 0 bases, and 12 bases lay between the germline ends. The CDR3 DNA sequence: TGCGCCAGCAGCCAAGATGCCGAGGGGCTCTCCTACGAGCAGTACTTC. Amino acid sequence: CASSQDAEGLSYEQYF.

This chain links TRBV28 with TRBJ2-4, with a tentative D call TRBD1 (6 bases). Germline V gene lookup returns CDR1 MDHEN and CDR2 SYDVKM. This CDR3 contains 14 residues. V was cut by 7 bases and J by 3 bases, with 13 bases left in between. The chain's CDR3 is CASNYRDNKNIQYF. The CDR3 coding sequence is TGTGCCAGCAATTACAGGGATAACAAAAACATTCAGTACTTC.

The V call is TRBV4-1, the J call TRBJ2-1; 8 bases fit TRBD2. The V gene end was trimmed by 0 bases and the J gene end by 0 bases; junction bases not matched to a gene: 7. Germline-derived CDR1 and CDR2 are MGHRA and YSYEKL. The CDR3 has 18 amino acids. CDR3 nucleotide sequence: TGCGCCAGCAGCCAAGAATCCTATCTAGCGGGCTCCTACAATGAGCAGTTCTTC. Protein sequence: CASSQESYLAGSYNEQFF.

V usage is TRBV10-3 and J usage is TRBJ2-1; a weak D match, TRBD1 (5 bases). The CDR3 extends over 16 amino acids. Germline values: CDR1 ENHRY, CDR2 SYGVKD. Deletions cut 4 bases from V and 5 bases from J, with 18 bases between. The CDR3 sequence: CAISALQVHSNNEQFF. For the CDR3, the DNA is TGTGCCATCAGTGCCCTACAGGTCCACTCAAACAATGAGCAGTTCTTC.

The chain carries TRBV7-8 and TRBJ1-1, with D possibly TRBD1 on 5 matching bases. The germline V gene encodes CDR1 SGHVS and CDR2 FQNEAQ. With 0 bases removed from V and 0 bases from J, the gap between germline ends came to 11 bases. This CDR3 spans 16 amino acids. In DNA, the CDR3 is TGTGCCAGCAGCTTAGCGGGAAGGGGACTGAACACTGAAGCTTTCTTT. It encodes CASSLAGRGLNTEAFF. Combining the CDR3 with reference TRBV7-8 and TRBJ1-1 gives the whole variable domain GAGVSQSPRYKVAKRGQDVALRCDPISGHVSLFWYQQALGQGPEFLTYFQNEAQLDKSGLPSDRFFAERPEGSVSTLKIQRTQQEDSAVYLCASSLAGRGLNTEAFFGQGTRLTVV.

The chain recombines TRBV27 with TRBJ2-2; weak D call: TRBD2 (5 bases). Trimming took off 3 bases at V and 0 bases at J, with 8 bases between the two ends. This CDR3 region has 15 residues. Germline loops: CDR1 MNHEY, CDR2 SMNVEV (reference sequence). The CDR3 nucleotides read TGTGCCAGCAGTTTCGGACTGGCGAACACCGGGGAGCTGTTTTTT. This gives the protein CASSFGLANTGELFF.

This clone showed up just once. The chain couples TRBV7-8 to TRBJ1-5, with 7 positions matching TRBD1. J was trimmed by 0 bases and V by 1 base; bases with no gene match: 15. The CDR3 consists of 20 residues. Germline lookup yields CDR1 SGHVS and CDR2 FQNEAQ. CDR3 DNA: TGTGCCAGCAGCTTAGAGGTTCCGGGACAGAACCTATATAGCAATCAGCCCCAGCATTTT. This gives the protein CASSLEVPGQNLYSNQPQHF.

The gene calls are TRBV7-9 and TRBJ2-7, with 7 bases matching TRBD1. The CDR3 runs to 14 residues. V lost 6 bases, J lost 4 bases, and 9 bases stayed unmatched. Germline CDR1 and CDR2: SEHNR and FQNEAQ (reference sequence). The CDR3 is CASRLGGSGYEQYF. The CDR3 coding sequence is TGTGCCAGCAGACTAGGGGGCAGCGGATACGAGCAGTACTTC.

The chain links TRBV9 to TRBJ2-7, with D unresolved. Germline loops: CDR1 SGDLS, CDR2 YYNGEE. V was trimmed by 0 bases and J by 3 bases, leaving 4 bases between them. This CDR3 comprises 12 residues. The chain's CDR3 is CASSVGNYEQYF. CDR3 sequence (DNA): TGTGCCAGCAGCGTAGGAAACTACGAGCAGTACTTC.

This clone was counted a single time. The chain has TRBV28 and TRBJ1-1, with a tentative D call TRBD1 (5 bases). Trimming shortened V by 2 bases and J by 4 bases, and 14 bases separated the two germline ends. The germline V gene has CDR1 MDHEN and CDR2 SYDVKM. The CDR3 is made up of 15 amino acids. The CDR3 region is CASSLPGTSGTEAFF. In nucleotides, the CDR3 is TGTGCCAGCAGTTTACCCGGGACTTCGGGCACTGAAGCTTTCTTT.